Described below is a single TCR beta chain sequence and its context. Its cognate antigen is unknown. The PCR made use of 60 Vbeta and 13 Jbeta primers. Libraries were prepared by immunoSEQ multiplex PCR; TCRdb keeps only in-frame clonotypes and omits some of them. The sample data list 65,000 to 95,000 clones. The data were obtained in a study of cytomegalovirus exposure and HLA in healthy donors. About the research overall: Among the approximately 400 genotyped donors, 81% were placed in the Caucasian-associated ancestry cluster.

The V and J ends lost 3 bases and 0 bases respectively, with 9 bases between them. The CDR3 is 14 amino acids. The germline V gene has CDR1 SGHRS and CDR2 YFSETQ. Whole-study results and caveats: Most TCRs appeared rarely, but some public TCRs recurred in many donors. Equally common other TCR beta chains were less clonally expanded than HLA-associated ones, a later analysis found.

This chain links TRBV5-1 with TRBJ1-1; no reliable D call. The receptor was isolated from a woman aged 60-70 years in good health and CMV-seronegative. What was sequenced was PBMCs. The CDR3: CASSSQTMNTEAFF. The CDR3, as DNA: TGCGCCAGCAGCTCACAGACTATGAACACTGAAGCTTTCTTT.